The table lists the clone carrying this T cell receptor (beta chain) with a count of one. The sample belongs to a study of blood T cell repertoires in COVID-19. Study-level background: Spain, Italy and the United States supplied samples that represented acute and convalescent COVID-19. T cells, B-cell-depleted T cells, or PBMCs supplied cDNA or gDNA.

The V gene's germline CDR1 is LNHDA and CDR2 SQIVND (reference sequence). The CDR3 is 15 amino acids. Losses at the gene ends were 9 bases for V and 0 bases for J; bases not matched to a gene: 7. Original data processing: Amplification with reference gene primers provided the estimates of nucleated cell counts. Clones were sequenced by immunoSEQ multiplex PCR, and TCRdb holds only the in-frame ones, with some missing. V and J calls and clone size are copied from that table; D and trimming were computed from the DNA. In the table there are around 150,000 clones, 84% of which are singletons. This TCR came from a woman aged 50 to 65 in a cohort sampled during active or convalescent COVID-19. The V and J genes are TRBV19 and TRBJ1-3, with 8 bases lining up with TRBD1. The sample taken for sequencing was peripheral blood. The CDR3 DNA follows: TGTGCCAGGCGGGGACAGGAAAGCTCTGGAAACACCATATATTTT. This gives the protein CARRGQESSGNTIYF.